These 30 T cell receptor beta chains were all obtained from the same sample, sequenced in a study of T cells after yellow fever vaccination. TCRdb independently ran MiXCR on the 5' RACE reads; one entry per CDR3 protein. Among approximately 150,000 distinct CDR3 sequences, roughly 6.2% were seen once, and the ten largest hold approximately 3%. The sequenced sample was CD4+ T cells sorted from PBMCs, obtained on the day of the first yellow fever vaccination. These receptors originate from a man younger than 35 who received the YFV17D yellow fever vaccine.

There are many counts of this clonotype. This chain links TRBV5-4 with TRBJ2-7; TRBD1 aligns across 11 bases. The CDR3 runs 15 residues. CDR1 and CDR2 (germline): SGHNT, YYREEE (reference sequence). The V segment lost 3 bases and the J segment 4 bases; nucleotides outside the gene matches: 6. CDR3 in DNA: TGTGCCAGCAGCTCGGCGGGACAGGGGGGGTACGAGCAGTACTTC. It encodes CASSSAGQGGYEQYF.

The chain carries TRBV6-5 and TRBJ2-1; D might be TRBD1 (6 bases). The CDR3 is made up of 13 amino acids. V was shortened by 2 bases and J by 12 bases, with 14 bases between the two germline ends. The germline V gene encodes CDR1 MNHEY and CDR2 SVGAGI. CDR3 sequence: CASSYGPARGQFF. CDR3 nucleotides: TGTGCCAGCAGTTACGGTCCAGCCAGGGGGCAGTTCTTC.

This clonotype was picked up a small number of times. This chain links TRBV5-4 with TRBJ2-7, with unresolved D. V dropped 4 bases and J dropped 7 bases, with 12 bases sitting between them. The CDR3 totals 12 residues. Germline V gene data show CDR1 as SGHNT and CDR2 as YYREEE (reference sequence). Here the CDR3 DNA reads TGTGCCAGCAGCCCGGACGGTCGTGAGCAGTACTTC. Its translation is CASSPDGREQYF. The complete variable domain, with remaining parts taken from reference TRBV5-4 and TRBJ2-7, reads ETGVTQSPTHLIKTRGQQVTLRCSSQSGHNTVSWYQQALGQGPQFIFQYYREEENGRGNFPPRFSGLQFPNYSSELNVNALELDDSALYLCASSPDGREQYFGPGTRLTVT.

This clonotype has ten or more counts. The chain recombines TRBV5-1 with TRBJ1-1; D not certain. V lost 4 bases and J lost 3, with 16 bases in between. The CDR3 sequence is 15 residues long. Per the germline V gene, CDR1 is SGHRS and CDR2 is YFSETQ. CDR3 protein: CASSAQNQRDTEAFF. Here the CDR3 DNA reads TGCGCCAGCAGCGCCCAAAATCAAAGGGACACTGAAGCTTTCTTT.

In this sample, this clonotype turned up a few times. This chain uses TRBV6-5 with TRBJ1-3, with D unresolved. V lost 6 bases to trimming and J lost 2 bases, with 11 bases between them. The CDR3 consists of 14 residues. Germline CDR1 is MNHEY and CDR2 is SVGAGI. CDR3 loop: CASRPVRAGNTIYF. In DNA, the CDR3 is TGTGCCAGCAGACCTGTTCGCGCTGGAAACACCATATATTTT.

This clonotype was counted a few times. V and J are TRBV5-4 and TRBJ1-2; no clear D. This CDR3 is built from 14 residues. Germline CDR1 and CDR2: SGHNT and YYREEE (reference sequence). The V end lost 3 bases, the J end lost 3 bases, and 12 bases lay between the germline ends. This chain's CDR3 is CASSSWQSDYGYTF. CDR3 nucleotide sequence: TGTGCCAGCAGCTCATGGCAGTCCGACTATGGCTACACCTTC.

This clonotype was picked up a small number of times. The CDR3 region has the DNA TGCGCCAGCAGCTCGGCCCCTGAGGAGACCCAGTACTTC. It translates to CASSSAPEETQYF. The genes are TRBV5-1 and TRBJ2-5; D not certain. Trimming took 3 bases from V and 5 from J, leaving 11 bases between them. The CDR3 runs to 13 residues. Germline V lookup: CDR1 SGHRS, CDR2 YFSETQ. The complete variable domain, with remaining parts taken from reference TRBV5-1 and TRBJ2-5, reads KAGVTQTPRYLIKTRGQQVTLSCSPISGHRSVSWYQQTPGQGLQFLFEYFSETQRNKGNFPGRFSGRQFSNSRSEMNVSTLELGDSALYLCASSSAPEETQYFGPGTRLLVL.

This clonotype showed up just a few times. V and J are TRBV7-3 and TRBJ2-5; D gene unclear. V lost 7 bases and J lost 4, with 19 bases in between. Germline assignment: CDR1 SGHTA and CDR2 FQGTGA. This CDR3 is 15 amino acids long. The CDR3 nucleotides read TGTGCCAGCAACCAAGTGGCCGGTACCCCAGAGACCCAGTACTTC. Protein sequence: CASNQVAGTPETQYF.

This clonotype was seen many times. The V gene is TRBV6-5, the J gene TRBJ2-5, with D possibly matching TRBD2 (5 bases). CDR3 size: 15 residues. CDR1 and CDR2 from the germline V gene are MNHEY and SVGAGI. Trimming removed 2 bases at V and 5 bases at J, with 15 bases between. Here the CDR3 reads CASSYPGLTKETQYF. In DNA form, the CDR3 reads TGTGCCAGCAGTTACCCCGGCCTGACTAAGGAGACCCAGTACTTC.

This chain joins TRBV4-2 and TRBJ2-1; 9 bases match TRBD1. The V gene's germline CDR1 is LGHNA and CDR2 YNFKEQ. There are 16 residues in the CDR3. V was pared by 3 bases and J by 2 bases, with 5 bases of the junction left unmatched. The CDR3 bases are TGTGCCAGCAGCCAGGGGGACAGGGCAGCCTACAATGAGCAGTTCTTC. Translation: CASSQGDRAAYNEQFF.

Many counts were recorded for this clonotype. The chain employs TRBV5-1 and TRBJ2-7; no reliable D call. Germline V gene lookup returns CDR1 SGHRS and CDR2 YFSETQ. V lost 0 bases and J 6 bases, leaving 4 bases between the germline ends. The CDR3 is made up of 11 amino acids. DNA of the CDR3: TGCGCCAGCAGCTTGGTTAGCGAGCAGTACTTC. This translates into CASSLVSEQYF. Variable domain in full (rest from reference TRBV5-1 and TRBJ2-7): KAGVTQTPRYLIKTRGQQVTLSCSPISGHRSVSWYQQTPGQGLQFLFEYFSETQRNKGNFPGRFSGRQFSNSRSEMNVSTLELGDSALYLCASSLVSEQYFGPGTRLTVT.

This clonotype showed up just a few times. The rearrangement links TRBV12-3 or TRBV12-4 to TRBJ1-1; D remains unclear. Trimming removed 6 bases from V and 4 bases from J, with 6 bases in between. The CDR3 is made up of 11 amino acids. The CDR3 here is CASSGSTEAFF. Written as DNA, the CDR3 is TGTGCCAGCAGCGGAAGCACTGAAGCTTTCTTT.

This clonotype was seen ten or more times. This chain uses TRBV7-8 with TRBJ2-1; 11 bases are shared with TRBD2. The CDR3 loop spans 19 amino acids. The junction had 9 bases not matched to a gene; V was cut back by 2 bases and J by 0 bases. Germline lookup yields CDR1 SGHVS and CDR2 FQNEAQ. The chain's CDR3 is CASSLPRLAGGNSYNEQFF. CDR3 bases: TGTGCCAGCAGCTTACCTAGGCTAGCGGGGGGCAACTCCTACAATGAGCAGTTCTTC.

This clonotype was seen repeatedly, ten times or more. This sequence joins TRBV6-1 and TRBJ2-1; the match to TRBD1 covers 7 bases. The CDR3 is 14 residues long. J gave up 8 bases and V 3 bases, and 7 bases lay outside the gene matches. Germline CDR1 is MNHNS and CDR2 is SASEGT. The CDR3 here is CASSDGRGFHEQFF. CDR3 coding DNA: TGTGCCAGCAGTGATGGCAGGGGGTTCCATGAGCAGTTCTTC.

This clonotype was observed many times. The CDR3 sequence: CAISVNRLAGGTDTQYF. CDR3 sequence (DNA): TGTGCCATCAGTGTAAACCGACTAGCGGGGGGCACAGATACGCAGTATTTT. V usage is TRBV10-3 and J usage is TRBJ2-3, with 12 bases matching TRBD2. CDR3 size: 17 residues. Trimming cost V 4 bases and J 1 base; bases outside gene matches: 6. The germline gives CDR1 ENHRY, CDR2 SYGVKD.

This clonotype was observed a handful of times. In DNA, the CDR3 is TGTGCCAGCAGCTTGGAGCTGTCCTATGGCTACACCTTC. It encodes CASSLELSYGYTF. The V and J genes are TRBV7-9 and TRBJ1-2, with D hard to call. Deletions cut 3 bases from V and 4 bases from J, with 9 bases between. The CDR3 loop spans 13 amino acids. Germline CDR1 reads SEHNR; CDR2 reads FQNEAQ (reference sequence).

The chain joins TRBV5-5 to TRBJ2-5; possible D gene TRBD2, 5 bases. Trimming pared 7 bases from V and 1 base from J, leaving 14 bases between. CDR1 and CDR2 from the germline V gene are SGHKS and YYEKEE (reference sequence). The CDR3 spans 14 residues. The CDR3 loop is CASGSGIPQETQYF. CDR3 coding DNA: TGTGCCAGCGGCTCCGGGATCCCCCAAGAGACCCAGTACTTC.

Only a few counts were recorded for this clonotype. The chain joins TRBV7-2 to TRBJ2-3, with 7 bases aligning to TRBD2. J gave up 6 bases and V 3 bases, and 9 bases lay outside the gene matches. CDR3 size: 15 residues. Germline V lookup: CDR1 SGHTA, CDR2 FQGNSA. CDR3 in DNA: TGTGCCAGCAGCTTTGGGCCCAGCGGGGAGGATACGCAGTATTTT. It codes for CASSFGPSGEDTQYF. Full variable domain (remainder filled in from reference TRBV7-2 and TRBJ2-3): GAGVSQSPSNKVTEKGKDVELRCDPISGHTALYWYRQSLGQGLEFLIYFQGNSAPDKSGLPSDRFSAERTGGSVSTLTIQRTQQEDSAVYLCASSFGPSGEDTQYFGPGTRLTVL.

This clonotype was recorded many times. V and J are TRBV2 and TRBJ1-4; D is uncertain. This CDR3 region has 14 residues. Germline V gene lookup returns CDR1 SNHLY and CDR2 FYNNEI. Trimming cost V 6 bases and J 7 bases, with 15 bases left between them. Here the CDR3 reads CASRREVMVEKLFF. CDR3 nucleotide sequence: TGTGCCAGCAGGAGGGAGGTGATGGTTGAAAAACTGTTTTTT.

This clonotype was seen ten or more times. V is TRBV28 and J is TRBJ2-5; 11 nucleotides agree with TRBD2. V was pared by 2 bases and J by 5 bases, with 10 bases of the junction left unmatched. The CDR3 contains 17 residues. Germline V gene lookup returns CDR1 MDHEN and CDR2 SYDVKM. The CDR3 spells CASSLPIAGGFRETQYF. The CDR3 DNA sequence: TGTGCCAGCAGTTTACCCATAGCGGGGGGGTTTCGCGAGACCCAGTACTTC.

This clonotype was counted many times. CDR3 in amino acids: CASSKPGQHSYEQYF. The CDR3 DNA is TGTGCCAGCAGCAAACCGGGACAACACTCCTACGAGCAGTACTTC. This rearrangement joins TRBV21-1 to TRBJ2-7; the table calls TRBD1, which could not be checked here. TRBV21-1 corresponds to a pseudogene. The CDR3 has 15 residues.

This clonotype was seen ten or more times. The rearrangement joins TRBV4-2 to TRBJ1-4; D is possibly TRBD1 (5 bases). The CDR3 loop spans 14 amino acids. Germline V gives CDR1 LGHNA, CDR2 YNFKEQ. Deletions cut 6 bases from V and 3 bases from J, with 11 bases between. CDR3 nucleotides: TGTGCCAGCAGGGCCGGGACGGCTAATGAAAAACTGTTTTTT. Translation: CASRAGTANEKLFF.

The sample holds many counts of this clonotype. The V and J genes are TRBV7-2 and TRBJ2-5, with 12 nucleotides matching TRBD1. V shed 5 bases, J shed 12 bases, and the junction held 10 bases outside the gene matches. This CDR3 comprises 14 residues. Germline V lookup: CDR1 SGHTA, CDR2 FQGNSA. CDR3 in DNA: TGTGCCAGCAGCGACCGGGACAGGGGGCGAAATGAGTACTTC. Residues: CASSDRDRGRNEYF.

This clonotype appeared a few times. This chain joins TRBV9 and TRBJ2-1, with 7 bases aligning to TRBD1. Germline trimming cut 0 bases from V and 6 bases from J; bases unmatched to any gene: 3. Germline V gives CDR1 SGDLS, CDR2 YYNGEE. This CDR3 has 14 amino acids. This CDR3 reads CASSVAAGGNEQFF. For the CDR3, the DNA is TGTGCCAGCAGCGTAGCGGCAGGGGGCAATGAGCAGTTCTTC. The complete variable domain, with remaining parts taken from reference TRBV9 and TRBJ2-1, reads DSGVTQTPKHLITATGQRVTLRCSPRSGDLSVYWYQQSLDQGLQFLIQYYNGEERAKGNILERFSAQQFPDLHSELNLSSLELGDSALYFCASSVAAGGNEQFFGPGTRLTVL.

This chain links TRBV7-9 with TRBJ1-5; D remains ambiguous. Trimming removed 5 bases from V and 6 bases from J, with 11 bases in between. From germline, CDR1 is SEHNR and CDR2 FQNEAQ (reference sequence). The CDR3 has 13 residues. The CDR3 nucleotides are TGTGCCAGCAGCCGGTCGGAGAGTCAGCCCCAGCATTTT. As protein: CASSRSESQPQHF.

The chain couples TRBV5-1 to TRBJ1-1, with 9 nucleotides matching TRBD1. The V gene end was trimmed by 4 bases and the J gene end by 0 bases; junction bases not matched to a gene: 10. The CDR3 is made up of 17 amino acids. CDR1 is SGHRS and CDR2 is YFSETQ in the germline V gene. In DNA, the CDR3 is TGCGCCAGCAGCCTCGGGACAGGGCTAATACTGAACACTGAAGCTTTCTTT. Its protein is CASSLGTGLILNTEAFF.

The chain is built from TRBV7-2 and TRBJ1-1; D is unclear. Trimming stripped 2 bases from V and 0 bases from J, with 16 bases between. This CDR3 is 17 amino acids long. CDR1 is SGHTA, CDR2 FQGNSA, per germline. CDR3 sequence (DNA): TGTGCCAGCAGCTTAAACAGCCCTAGACTAATGAACACTGAAGCTTTCTTT. This sequence encodes CASSLNSPRLMNTEAFF.

The chain couples TRBV20-1 to TRBJ1-1, with D hard to call. V lost 2 bases to trimming and J lost 1 base, with 5 bases between them. The CDR3 sequence is 12 residues long. Germline V CDR1 and CDR2: DFQATT, SNEGSKA (reference sequence). The CDR3 DNA reads as TGCAGTGCTAGAAGCCCGAACACTGAAGCTTTCTTT. Translation: CSARSPNTEAFF.

This clonotype was recorded only once. The genes are TRBV28 and TRBJ2-1, with 12 nucleotides matching TRBD1. The CDR3 extends over 15 amino acids. CDR1 MDHEN and CDR2 SYDVKM come from the germline V gene. V shed 7 bases, J shed 8 bases, and the junction held 9 bases outside the gene matches. The CDR3 here is CASNDGTGGKDEQFF. DNA of the CDR3: TGTGCCAGCAATGACGGGACAGGGGGCAAAGATGAGCAGTTCTTC.

This clonotype showed up just a few times. The CDR3 DNA sequence: TGTGCCAGCAGCTACACGGTAGGGTCCTACGAGCAGTACGTC. This translates into CASSYTVGSYEQYV. This sequence joins TRBV6-5 and TRBJ2-7, with D hard to call. V dropped 6 bases and J dropped 1 base, with 13 bases sitting between them. Germline-derived CDR1 and CDR2 are MNHEY and SVGAGI. This CDR3 is built from 14 residues.